The 10 T cell receptor beta chains reported below all come from one sample, sequenced in a study of blood T cell repertoires in COVID-19. Generated by immunoSEQ multiplex PCR, the TCRdb table keeps only in-frame clones and is missing some. The sample has over 150,000 clones, roughly 87% seen once. Source material: peripheral blood. Source of these receptors: a man younger than 35 who had recovered from COVID-19.

The CDR3 coding sequence is TGTGCCAGCACGGCGGGCCCTTTTGGCAATGAGCAGTTCTTC. This translates into CASTAGPFGNEQFF. The J gene is TRBJ2-1, the V gene TRBV6-5, with D possibly TRBD2 on 5 matching bases. The CDR3 extends over 14 amino acids. CDR1 and CDR2 (germline): MNHEY, SVGAGI. Trimming left V 7 bases short and J 6 bases short, with 16 bases between.

This clone was observed a few times. Here the CDR3 reads CASSLVGTSDNEQFF. The CDR3 nucleotides are TGTGCCAGCAGCTTAGTGGGGACTAGTGACAATGAGCAGTTCTTC. The V gene is TRBV11-2, the J gene TRBJ2-1; TRBD2 matches 8 bases. Germline-derived CDR1 and CDR2 are SGHAT and FQNNGV. V was pared by 1 base and J by 5 bases, with 4 bases of the junction left unmatched. The CDR3 is 15 amino acids.

V usage is TRBV29-1 and J usage is TRBJ2-7, with 9 bases lining up with TRBD2. The CDR3 has 13 amino acids. J lost 6 bases, V lost 7 bases, and 10 bases had no gene match. Germline CDR1 is SQVTM and CDR2 is ANQGSEA. In DNA, the CDR3 is TGCAGCGCGACGGGACTAGCTGCCCTCGAGCAGTACTTC. Translated, it gives CSATGLAALEQYF.

The chain is built from TRBV11-2 and TRBJ1-3; TRBD1 might be the D (6 bases). The CDR3 runs to 15 residues. With 5 bases removed from V and 1 base from J, the gap between germline ends came to 12 bases. Germline CDR1 is SGHAT and CDR2 is FQNNGV. The DNA of the CDR3 is TGTGCCAGCAGCCGACAGGAAACTTCTGGAAACACCATATATTTT. It is translated as CASSRQETSGNTIYF.

The J gene is TRBJ2-3, the V gene TRBV11-2; D not certain. Between the trimmed V and J ends, which lost 3 bases and 2 bases, there was a span of 9 bases. There are 14 residues in the CDR3. CDR1 SGHAT and CDR2 FQNNGV come from the germline V gene. CDR3 DNA: TGTGCCAGCAGCTTCATTCCCCCCACAGATACGCAGTATTTT. Its protein product is CASSFIPPTDTQYF.

The gene calls are TRBV28 and TRBJ2-7, with TRBD1 matching over 7 bases. The CDR3 contains 15 residues. Unmatched junction bases numbered 7, after V lost 3 bases and J lost 2 bases. Looked up from germline, CDR1 is MDHEN and CDR2 is SYDVKM. The CDR3 nucleotides are TGTGCCAGCAGTTTCCAAGGCAGGGGGACCTACGAGCAGTACTTC. Translating gives CASSFQGRGTYEQYF.

This clone was recorded a few times. The chain joins TRBV29-1 to TRBJ2-7; D might be TRBD1 (6 bases). Trimming shortened V by 8 bases and J by 0 bases, and 11 bases separated the two germline ends. The V gene's germline CDR1 is SQVTM and CDR2 ANQGSEA. The CDR3 covers 12 residues. Written as DNA, the CDR3 is TGCAGCATACGGACAGTCTCCTACGAGCAGTACTTC. Its translation: CSIRTVSYEQYF.

The V gene is TRBV9, the J gene TRBJ2-7; 9 bases line up with TRBD1. From germline, CDR1 is SGDLS and CDR2 YYNGEE. The CDR3 totals 15 residues. The ends lost 3 bases at V and 1 base at J; junction bases unmatched: 5. The chain's CDR3 is CASSAGTGRSYEQYF. CDR3 nucleotides: TGTGCCAGCAGCGCCGGGACAGGGAGGTCCTACGAGCAGTACTTC. The full variable domain, its missing parts supplied by reference TRBV9 and TRBJ2-7, is DSGVTQTPKHLITATGQRVTLRCSPRSGDLSVYWYQQSLDQGLQFLIQYYNGEERAKGNILERFSAQQFPDLHSELNLSSLELGDSALYFCASSAGTGRSYEQYFGPGTRLTVT.

The chain combines TRBV30 with TRBJ1-4; TRBD1 agrees at 7 bases. V trimming: 7 bases; J trimming: 5 bases; junction bases outside the gene matches: 10. Per the germline V gene, CDR1 is GTSNPN and CDR2 is SVGIG (reference sequence). This CDR3 is built from 14 residues. CDR3 residues: CALEGGRGNEKLFF. The CDR3 nucleotides are TGTGCCTTAGAAGGTGGCAGGGGGAATGAAAAACTGTTTTTT.

The chain carries TRBV4-1 and TRBJ1-2; possibly TRBD1 for D (5 bases). CDR1 is MGHRA, CDR2 YSYEKL, per germline. CDR3 length equals 16 residues. The germline V and J ends were trimmed by 0 bases and 3 bases, with 14 bases remaining between them. CDR3 bases: TGCGCCAGCAGCCAAGATCGGCCCCCAGGGCACTATGGCTACACCTTC. It is translated as CASSQDRPPGHYGYTF.